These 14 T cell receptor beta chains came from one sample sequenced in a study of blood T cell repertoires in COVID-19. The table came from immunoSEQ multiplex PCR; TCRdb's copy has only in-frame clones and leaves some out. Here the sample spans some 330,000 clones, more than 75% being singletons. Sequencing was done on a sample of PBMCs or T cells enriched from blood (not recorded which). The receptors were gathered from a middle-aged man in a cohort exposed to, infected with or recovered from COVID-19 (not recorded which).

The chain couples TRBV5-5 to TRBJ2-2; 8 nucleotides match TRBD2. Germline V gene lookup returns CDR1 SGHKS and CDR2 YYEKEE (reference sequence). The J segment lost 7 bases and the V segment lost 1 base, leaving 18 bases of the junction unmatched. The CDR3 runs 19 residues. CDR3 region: CASSLRLAGYVGERGELFF. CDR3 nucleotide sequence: TGTGCCAGCAGCTTGAGGCTAGCGGGTTACGTGGGGGAGCGCGGGGAGCTGTTTTTT.

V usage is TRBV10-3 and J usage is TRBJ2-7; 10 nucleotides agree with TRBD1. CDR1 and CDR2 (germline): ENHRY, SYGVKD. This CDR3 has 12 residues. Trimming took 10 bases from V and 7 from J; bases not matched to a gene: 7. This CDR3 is CANGDRGKEQYF. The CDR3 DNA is TGTGCCAACGGGGACAGGGGTAAAGAGCAGTACTTC.

The CDR3 DNA is TGTGCCTGGAGTGGACAGCTTTTCACCTCTGGAAACACCATATATTTT. It codes for CAWSGQLFTSGNTIYF. V and J are TRBV30 and TRBJ1-3, with a tentative D call TRBD1 (5 bases). Trimming stripped 1 base from V and 0 bases from J, with 13 bases between. The CDR3 length is 16 residues. The germline gives CDR1 GTSNPN, CDR2 SVGIG (reference sequence).

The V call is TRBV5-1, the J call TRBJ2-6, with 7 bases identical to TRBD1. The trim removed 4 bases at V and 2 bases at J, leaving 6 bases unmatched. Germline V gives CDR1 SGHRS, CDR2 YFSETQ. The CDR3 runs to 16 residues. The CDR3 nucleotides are TGCGCCAGCAGCGCCCTGACAGGGACTGGGGCCAACGTCCTGACTTTC. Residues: CASSALTGTGANVLTF.

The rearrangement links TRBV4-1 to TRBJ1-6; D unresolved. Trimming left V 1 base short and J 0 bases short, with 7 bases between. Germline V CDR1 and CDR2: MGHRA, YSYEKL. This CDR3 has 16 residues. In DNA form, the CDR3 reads TGCGCCAGCAGCCAAGTGGAGGGCTCCTATAATTCACCCCTCCACTTT. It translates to CASSQVEGSYNSPLHF.

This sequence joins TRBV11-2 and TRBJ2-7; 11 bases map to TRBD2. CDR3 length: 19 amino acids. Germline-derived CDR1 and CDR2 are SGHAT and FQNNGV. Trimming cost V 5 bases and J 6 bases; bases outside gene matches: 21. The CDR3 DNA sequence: TGTGCCAGCAGCCCAGGTGGGGGTAGGCTAGCGGGAGGACCAAGCGAGCAGTACTTC. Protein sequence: CASSPGGGRLAGGPSEQYF.

The CDR3 protein is CASRTGQSRETQYF. The CDR3 DNA reads as TGTGCCAGCAGAACTGGACAGTCACGAGAGACCCAGTACTTC. The chain recombines TRBV28 with TRBJ2-5; perhaps TRBD1 as D (6 bases). Trimming took off 6 bases at V and 4 bases at J, with 15 bases between the two ends. The V gene's germline CDR1 is MDHEN and CDR2 SYDVKM. CDR3 length: 14 amino acids.

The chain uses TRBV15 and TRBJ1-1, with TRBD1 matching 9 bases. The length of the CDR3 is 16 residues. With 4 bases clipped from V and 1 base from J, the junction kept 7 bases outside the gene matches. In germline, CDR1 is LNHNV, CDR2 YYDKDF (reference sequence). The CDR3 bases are TGTGCCACCAGCACCGGGACAGGGAGGTCGAACACTGAAGCTTTCTTT. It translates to CATSTGTGRSNTEAFF.

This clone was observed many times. In DNA form, the CDR3 reads TGTGCCAGCCGTAGCGGGGGCCACACAGATACGCAGTATTTT. Protein sequence: CASRSGGHTDTQYF. The V gene is TRBV28, the J gene TRBJ2-3, with TRBD2 identical over 9 bases. The trim removed 8 bases at V and 2 bases at J, leaving 5 bases unmatched. The germline V gene has CDR1 MDHEN and CDR2 SYDVKM. The CDR3 sequence is 14 residues long.

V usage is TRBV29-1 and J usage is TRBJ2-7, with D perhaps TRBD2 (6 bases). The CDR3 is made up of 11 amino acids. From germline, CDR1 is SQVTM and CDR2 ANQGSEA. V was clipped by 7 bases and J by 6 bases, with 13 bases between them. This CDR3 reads CSATTSVEQYF. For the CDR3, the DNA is TGCAGCGCTACGACTAGTGTCGAGCAGTACTTC.

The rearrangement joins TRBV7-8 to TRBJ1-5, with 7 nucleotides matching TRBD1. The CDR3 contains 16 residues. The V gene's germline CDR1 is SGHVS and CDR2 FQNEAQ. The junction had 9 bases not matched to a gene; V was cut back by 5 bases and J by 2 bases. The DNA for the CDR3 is TGTGCCAGCAGCCCATTAATCGGACAGGGCAATCAGCCCCAGCATTTT. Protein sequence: CASSPLIGQGNQPQHF.

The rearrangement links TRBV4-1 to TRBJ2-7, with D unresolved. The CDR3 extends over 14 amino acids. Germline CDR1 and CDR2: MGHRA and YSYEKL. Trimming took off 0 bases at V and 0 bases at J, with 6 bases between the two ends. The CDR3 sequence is CASSQDLGSYEQYF. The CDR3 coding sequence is TGCGCCAGCAGCCAAGATCTCGGCTCCTACGAGCAGTACTTC.

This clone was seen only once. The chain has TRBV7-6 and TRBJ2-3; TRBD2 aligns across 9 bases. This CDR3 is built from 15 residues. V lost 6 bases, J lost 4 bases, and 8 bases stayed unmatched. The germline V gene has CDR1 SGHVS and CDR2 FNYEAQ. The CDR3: CASRPSGVGADTQYF. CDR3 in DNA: TGTGCCAGCAGGCCTAGCGGGGTGGGAGCAGATACGCAGTATTTT.

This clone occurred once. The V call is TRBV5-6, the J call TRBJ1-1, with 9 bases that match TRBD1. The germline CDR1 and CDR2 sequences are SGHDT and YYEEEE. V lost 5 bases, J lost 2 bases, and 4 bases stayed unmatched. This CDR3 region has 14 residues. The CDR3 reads CASRRTGANTEAFF. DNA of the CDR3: TGTGCCAGCAGACGGACAGGGGCCAACACTGAAGCTTTCTTT.